The sequence of this T cell receptor (beta chain) was determined in a study of blood T cell repertoires in COVID-19 (dated by TCRdb to the early 2020s). The study in broad terms: Samples covering the acute and convalescent phases of COVID-19 were provided by collaborators in the United States, Italy and Spain. The prospective study material was composed of cDNA or gDNA derived from T cells, B-cell-depleted T cells, or PBMCs. Deeply sampled blood TCRbeta repertoires from subjects exposed to, actively infected with, or recovered from COVID-19 were included in the dataset. A freely available public database, intended as a resource for researchers studying the immune response to SARS-CoV-2, is where the repertoires were released. The samples were drawn from two sources: the first 160 participants of the ongoing ImmuneRACE study, and 1,200 or so subjects contributed by 6 global collaborators. The sample metadata nearly always contained a de-identified subject ID, COVID-19 status, age in years and sex. HLA class I and class II types, where available, came from metadata supplied by the sample provider rather than from assay-based typing. What the work shows at the level of the full study, not this receptor alone: The quantity of clinical and demographic metadata differed by source and by participant and was supplied without curation.

Reading the germline V gene gives CDR1 KGHDR and CDR2 SFDVKD. Reading from cysteine to phenylalanine, the CDR3 counts 14 amino acids. The kept DNA is CDR3 alone, 42 bases in frame from the first base. Clipping removes 4 bases from V and 2 bases from J, with 3 as the unmatched junction base count. The immunoSEQ Assay, a bias-controlled multiplex PCR, was used to amplify TCRbeta CDR3 regions from genomic DNA. Regarding the original processing steps: The number of nucleated cells in each sample was estimated from the amplification of reference gene primers within the assay. Sequence reads were collapsed and filtered to measure the absolute abundance of every unique TCRbeta CDR3 rearrangement. For each sample, productive Simpson clonality was calculated by taking the square root of Simpson's diversity index across productive rearrangements. TCRdb holds this immuneACCESS table with in-frame rearrangements only. Some clones are missing; in checked studies, unresolved V genes explain under half, and the rest has no known cause. V, J and clone size are taken as reported in that table, and D and trimming were inferred from the DNA itself. The table for this sample lists some 230,000 clones; approximately 81% of them were counted only once. Jointly, the top ten make up around 2.9% of the sample.

Samples from volunteer blood donors who had recovered from COVID-19 were contributed by a second Seattle source. The collaborating institutions used their own protocols to collect whole blood in K2EDTA tubes. For TCRbeta analysis, collaborators shipped samples as frozen whole blood, isolated PBMCs, or DNA extracted from either of those sample types. This clone was recorded once. Its target antigen remains unknown. Base qualities are missing; no much larger clone stands one base away. The sequencing input was peripheral blood. The chain couples TRBV24-1 to TRBJ2-7; 8 middle bases align to TRBD2. This clonotype was obtained from a man between 45 and 60 years old who had recovered from COVID-19. The nucleotide sequence reads TGTGCCACCAGTGAAAGCGGGAGAGCCTACGAGCAGTACTTC. Its amino acids are CATSESGRAYEQYF.